This T cell receptor (beta chain) was sequenced during a study of T cells in Graves' hyperthyroidism and ophthalmopathy. This clonotype showed up just a few times. Authors of the study amplified TCR beta CDR3 regions from RNA transcripts. First-round RT-PCR with HTBI primers amplified the TCR CDR3 region. TCRdb used MiXCR to reprocess the multiplex PCR reads, holding one entry per CDR3 protein. The table includes about 600,000 distinct CDR3 sequences, 12% to 15% detected once. With 5 bases removed from V and 15 bases from J, the gap between germline ends came to 17 bases. Per germline, CDR1 MNHNS and CDR2 SASEGT. The CDR3 consists of 12 residues.

Sample: blood. V and J are TRBV6-1 and TRBJ1-5; possibly TRBD1 for D (5 bases). The clonotype was recovered from a woman under 30 with Graves' ophthalmopathy. Here the CDR3 reads CASSPDRYQVHF. In DNA, the CDR3 is TGTGCCAGCAGTCCCGACAGATACCAAGTGCATTTT.